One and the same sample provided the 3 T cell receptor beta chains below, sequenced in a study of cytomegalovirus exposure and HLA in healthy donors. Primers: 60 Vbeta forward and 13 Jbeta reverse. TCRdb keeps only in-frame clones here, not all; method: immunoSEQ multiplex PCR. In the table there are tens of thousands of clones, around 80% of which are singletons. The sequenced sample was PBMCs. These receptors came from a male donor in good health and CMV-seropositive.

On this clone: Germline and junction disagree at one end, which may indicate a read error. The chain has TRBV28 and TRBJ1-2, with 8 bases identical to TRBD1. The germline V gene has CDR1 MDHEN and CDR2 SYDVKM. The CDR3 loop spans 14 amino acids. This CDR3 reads CATSEVSRGQGYTF. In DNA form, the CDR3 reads TGTGCCACCAGTGAGGTGTCCAGGGGGCAAGGCTACACCTTC.

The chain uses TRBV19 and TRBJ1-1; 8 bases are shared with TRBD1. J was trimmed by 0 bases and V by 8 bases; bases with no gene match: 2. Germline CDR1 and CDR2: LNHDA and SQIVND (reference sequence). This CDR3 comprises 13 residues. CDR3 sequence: CASVDRVNTEAFF. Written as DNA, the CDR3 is TGTGCCAGTGTGGACAGGGTGAACACTGAAGCTTTCTTT.

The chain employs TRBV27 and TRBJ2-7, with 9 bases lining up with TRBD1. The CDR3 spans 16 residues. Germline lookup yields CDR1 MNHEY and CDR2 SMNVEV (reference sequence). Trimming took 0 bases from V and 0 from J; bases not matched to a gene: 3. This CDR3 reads CASSLSGQGLSYEQYF. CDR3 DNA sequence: TGTGCCAGCAGTTTATCGGGACAGGGACTCTCCTACGAGCAGTACTTC.